There are many counts of the clone carrying this T cell receptor (beta chain). Its antigen remains unidentified. V shed 2 bases and J shed 3 bases, with 11 bases lying between them. The CDR3 runs to 15 residues. This entry comes from a study of response to subunit inactivated influenza vaccine. Study-wide results and limits: New T cells are recruited in small numbers by each seasonal influenza vaccination, according to the authors' suggestion.

TCRdb used MiXCR to reprocess the RT-PCR reads, holding one entry per CDR3 protein. The table shows around 500,000 distinct CDR3 sequences, with roughly 11% occurring only once. The chain has TRBV12-3 or TRBV12-4 and TRBJ1-5; a possible D gene is TRBD1 (5 bases). The source of this sequence is a man between 50 and 59 years old who received an inactivated influenza vaccine. Source: PBMCs from blood, taken about 6 weeks after vaccination. The CDR3 sequence is CASSLRTTANQPQHF. CDR3 nucleotide sequence: TGTGCCAGCAGTTTACGGACAACTGCCAATCAGCCCCAGCATTTT.